The next 2 T cell receptor beta chains were all read from a single sample in a study of cytomegalovirus exposure and HLA in healthy donors. The PCR ran on 60 Vbeta and 13 Jbeta primers. The table came from immunoSEQ multiplex PCR; TCRdb's copy has only in-frame clones and leaves some out. The table shows fewer than 250,000 clones, with over 75% occurring only once. Material: PBMCs. These receptors were collected from a woman aged 50 to 60 in good health and CMV-seropositive.

The chain combines TRBV6-5 with TRBJ1-1; D gene uncertain. The CDR3 length is 14 residues. The germline V gene encodes CDR1 MNHEY and CDR2 SVGAGI. V was cut by 7 bases and J by 1 base, with 13 bases left in between. Written as DNA, the CDR3 is TGTGCCAGCACCCGATATCAGGAGAACACTGAAGCTTTCTTT. This translates into CASTRYQENTEAFF.

This chain joins TRBV7-9 and TRBJ1-1, with 10 nucleotides matching TRBD1. With V trimmed by 5 bases and J by 10 bases, 4 bases remained unmatched. The CDR3 is made up of 12 amino acids. From germline, CDR1 is SEHNR and CDR2 FQNEAQ (reference sequence). In DNA form, the CDR3 reads TGTGCCAGCAGCCCAGGACAGGGGGTAGCTTTCTTT. Translating gives CASSPGQGVAFF.